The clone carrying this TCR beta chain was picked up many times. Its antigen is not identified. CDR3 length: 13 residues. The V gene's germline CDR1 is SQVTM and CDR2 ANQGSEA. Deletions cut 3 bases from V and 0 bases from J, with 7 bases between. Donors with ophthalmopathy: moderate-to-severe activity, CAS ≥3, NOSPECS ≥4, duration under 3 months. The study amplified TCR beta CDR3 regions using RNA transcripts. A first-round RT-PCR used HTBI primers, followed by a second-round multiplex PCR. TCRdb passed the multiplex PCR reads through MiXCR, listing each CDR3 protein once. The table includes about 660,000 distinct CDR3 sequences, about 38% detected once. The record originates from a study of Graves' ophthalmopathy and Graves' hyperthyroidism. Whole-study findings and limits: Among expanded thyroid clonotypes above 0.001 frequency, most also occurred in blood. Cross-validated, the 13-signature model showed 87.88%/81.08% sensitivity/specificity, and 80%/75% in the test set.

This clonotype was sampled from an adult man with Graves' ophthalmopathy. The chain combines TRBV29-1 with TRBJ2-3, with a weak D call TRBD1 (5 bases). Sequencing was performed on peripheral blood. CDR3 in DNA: TGCAGCGTTGACAGGGAAAGCACAGATACGCAGTATTTT. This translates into CSVDRESTDTQYF.